Shown below are 17 T cell receptor beta chains from a single sample sequenced in a study of blood T cells in healthy people across ages. A second PCR, run for 7 to 11 cycles, used a sample-barcoded 5' primer plus a J-beta primer mix. TCRdb redid the calling of the 5' RACE reads with MiXCR, one entry per CDR3 protein. Here the sample spans about 1,500,000 distinct CDR3 sequences, 42% being singletons. The specimen sequenced was blood. Receptors originate from a woman younger than 30 in good health.

This clonotype was picked up one time. The chain is built from TRBV20-1 and TRBJ1-4; D possibly corresponds to TRBD1 (6 bases). CDR1 and CDR2 (germline): DFQATT, SNEGSKA (reference sequence). The CDR3 is 14 residues long. V gave up 4 bases and J gave up 8 bases, with 17 bases separating them. Here the CDR3 reads CSAKEGGIVEKLFF. In DNA form, the CDR3 reads TGCAGTGCTAAGGAGGGGGGAATAGTCGAAAAACTGTTTTTT.

This clonotype has more than one count but fewer than ten. The chain recombines TRBV12-3 or TRBV12-4 with TRBJ1-2; D may be TRBD1 (5 bases). V dropped 7 bases and J dropped 8 bases, with 11 bases sitting between them. This CDR3 has 11 amino acids. DNA for the CDR3: TGTGCCAGCACCATCTCAGGGGGCTACACCTTC. It yields the protein CASTISGGYTF.

As to this clonotype: The junction departs from germline at one end; a sequencing error may be responsible. This chain connects TRBV7-7 to TRBJ2-4; 9 bases align to TRBD1. The DNA end lines up better with TRBJ2-5; the J call may be wrong. The CDR3 contains 17 residues. Germline-derived CDR1 and CDR2 are SSHAT and FNYEAQ (reference sequence). For the CDR3, the DNA is TGTGCTAGCAGCATCTCACAGGGGGCCTCGGTCCAAGAGACCCAGTACTTC. Translated: CASSISQGASVQETQYF.

V is TRBV30 and J is TRBJ1-4; 7 bases are shared with TRBD1. The CDR3 runs 13 residues. CDR1 and CDR2 from the germline V gene are GTSNPN and SVGIG (reference sequence). V shed 1 base, J shed 8 bases, and the junction held 4 bases outside the gene matches. CDR3 sequence: CAWSGGQPEKLFF. The DNA of the CDR3 is TGTGCCTGGAGTGGGGGACAGCCAGAAAAACTGTTTTTT.

This clonotype was picked up a small number of times. The rearrangement uses TRBV12-3 or TRBV12-4 and TRBJ1-6, with D perhaps matching TRBD1 (5 bases). V lost 2 bases and J lost 7, with 15 bases in between. This CDR3 is built from 16 residues. DNA for the CDR3: TGTGCCAGCAGTTTAAGGGACCCCCTCTCGAATTCACCCCTCCACTTT. Translated, it gives CASSLRDPLSNSPLHF.

The CDR3 is CASSFREDNSPLHF. The CDR3 DNA is TGTGCCAGCAGTTTCCGGGAAGATAATTCACCCCTCCACTTT. The J gene is TRBJ1-6, the V gene TRBV27, with no clear D. V was pared by 3 bases and J by 5 bases, with 8 bases between. The V gene's germline CDR1 is MNHEY and CDR2 SMNVEV (reference sequence). The CDR3 runs to 14 residues.

The chain joins TRBV3-1 to TRBJ1-2; unclear D gene. The CDR3 is 14 residues long. Germline V gene sequence: CDR1 LGHDT, CDR2 YNNKEL (reference sequence). Between the trimmed V and J ends, which lost 0 bases and 0 bases, there was a span of 5 bases. The CDR3 nucleotides are TGTGCCAGCAGCCAAGATATGCCTAACTATGGCTACACCTTC. Amino acid sequence: CASSQDMPNYGYTF.

The chain links TRBV9 to TRBJ2-2; the D gene is possibly TRBD1 (5 bases). CDR3 length: 16 amino acids. V shed 0 bases and J shed 1 base, with 10 bases lying between them. CDR1 SGDLS and CDR2 YYNGEE come from the germline V gene. The CDR3 DNA reads TGTGCCAGCAGCGTAGGAGCCCAGGGGAACACCGGGGAGCTGTTTTTT. Its translation: CASSVGAQGNTGELFF.

The V and J genes are TRBV13 and TRBJ2-3; a weak D match, TRBD1 (5 bases). Germline V gene data show CDR1 as PRHDT and CDR2 as FYEKMQ (reference sequence). The germline V and J ends were trimmed by 4 bases and 2 bases, with 19 bases remaining between them. CDR3 size: 17 residues. The CDR3 DNA follows: TGTGCCAGCAGCTCCTACAGGCTAGGATCAGACACAGATACGCAGTATTTT. It translates to CASSSYRLGSDTDTQYF.

Only a few counts were recorded for this clonotype. This chain joins TRBV10-1 and TRBJ2-5; 9 positions agree with TRBD2. This CDR3 region has 14 residues. V lost 8 bases, J lost 11 bases, and 15 bases stayed unmatched. Germline V CDR1 and CDR2: WNHNN, SYGVQD (reference sequence). The CDR3 DNA follows: TGCGCCAGCGCGAGGGCGGGAGGGATCGATGAGCAGTACTTC. Residues: CASARAGGIDEQYF.

The rearrangement uses TRBV11-2 and TRBJ1-1; 9 bases are a match to TRBD1. Germline V CDR1 and CDR2: SGHAT, FQNNGV. The CDR3 extends over 14 amino acids. V lost 5 bases to trimming and J lost 3 bases; unmatched junction nucleotides: 4. The CDR3 protein is CASSRQGVYTEAFF. CDR3 in DNA: TGTGCCAGCAGCCGACAGGGGGTTTACACTGAAGCTTTCTTT.

This clonotype has just one count. CDR3 loop: CASSRRPPWKRWGPGGYTF. CDR3 sequence (DNA): TGTGCCAGCTCACGAAGACCCCCCTGGAAGAGGTGGGGCCCAGGGGGCTACACCTTC. J is TRBJ1-2 and V is TRBV18; a possible D gene is TRBD1 (5 bases). The CDR3 sequence is 19 residues long. V lost 4 bases and J lost 8, with 32 bases in between. Germline V gene sequence: CDR1 KGHSH, CDR2 LQKENI. Based on the CDR3 plus reference TRBV18 and TRBJ1-2, the full variable domain is NAGVMQNPRHLVRRRGQEARLRCSPMKGHSHVYWYRQLPEEGLKFMVYLQKENIIDESGMPKERFSAEFPKEGPSILRIQQVVRGDSAAYFCASSRRPPWKRWGPGGYTFGSGTRLTVV.

J is TRBJ1-5 and V is TRBV24-1; TRBD1 is a possible D gene (6 bases). The germline V gene encodes CDR1 KGHDR and CDR2 SFDVKD. There are 14 residues in the CDR3. V lost 6 bases and J lost 3, with 11 bases in between. For the CDR3, the DNA is TGTGCCACCAGTAATAACAGGGACAATCAGCCCCAGCATTTT. It specifies CATSNNRDNQPQHF.

The CDR3 DNA sequence: TGTGCCAGCAGCTTAGTTACCGGACCCTACAATGAGCAGTTCTTC. Protein product: CASSLVTGPYNEQFF. J is TRBJ2-1 and V is TRBV7-2, with D uncertain. Germline V gene sequence: CDR1 SGHTA, CDR2 FQGNSA. V was shortened by 1 base and J by 2 bases, with 9 bases between the two germline ends. The CDR3 spans 15 residues.

The chain combines TRBV4-1 with TRBJ2-3; possibly TRBD1 or TRBD2 for D (5 bases each). Per the germline V gene, CDR1 is MGHRA and CDR2 is YSYEKL. Trimming left V 1 base short and J 2 bases short, with 13 bases between. The CDR3 loop spans 16 amino acids. The CDR3 DNA is TGCGCCAGCAGCCAAGGAGGGGACCCCTTCACAGATACGCAGTATTTT. It specifies CASSQGGDPFTDTQYF.

This clonotype is a singleton in its sample. It may be a read error: a sequence one base away is much more abundant. The gene calls are TRBV29-1 and TRBJ2-1; 8 bases match TRBD2. Germline V gene data show CDR1 as SQVTM and CDR2 as ANQGSEA. The CDR3 sequence is 13 residues long. CDR3 sequence reads: CTIIREGHNEQFF. CDR3 sequence (DNA): TGCACCATAATCCGGGAGGGCCACAATGAGCAGTTCTTC.

This chain links TRBV6-5 with TRBJ1-2, with a possible D match to TRBD1 (6 bases). The ends were cut back, 0 bases at V and 8 bases at J, with 19 bases in the middle. CDR1 and CDR2 (germline): MNHEY, SVGAGI. The CDR3 runs 16 residues. DNA of the CDR3: TGTGCCAGCAGTTACTCGAATTCGGGGGGCGGGAGAGGCTACACCTTC. Translated: CASSYSNSGGGRGYTF.